The sequence of this T cell receptor beta chain was determined in a study of cytomegalovirus exposure and HLA in healthy donors. Study outcomes and limitations: Sequencing likely produced, as an artifact, a cluster of highly shared sequence variants. A later analysis linked a missense DCLRE1C variant to TCR beta V- and J-gene trimming. It was reported in a later analysis that an Asian-associated ancestry cluster showed fewer N-insertions than the approximately 670-donor mean. Later analysis showed most CMV-associated TCR beta chains appearing HLA-restricted.

Primers: 60 Vbeta forward and 13 Jbeta reverse. Clones were sequenced by immunoSEQ multiplex PCR, and TCRdb holds only the in-frame ones, with some missing. Here the sample spans roughly 120,000 clones, 74% being singletons. Germline V lookup: CDR1 LNHDA, CDR2 SQIVND (reference sequence). The CDR3 length is 15 residues. With 1 base clipped from V and 4 bases from J, the junction kept 5 bases outside the gene matches. Concerning this clone itself: Antigen: not known.

The source is a woman between 45 and 65 years old in good health and CMV-seropositive. What was sequenced was PBMCs. The chain recombines TRBV19 with TRBJ2-7, with TRBD1 matching 9 bases. The CDR3 coding sequence is TGTGCCAGTAGTATAGCGGACAGGGGCGGATACGAGCAGTACTTC. Its translation: CASSIADRGGYEQYF.